Presented here are 2 T cell receptor beta chains from one specimen sequenced in a study of beta chain features in type 1 diabetes. Study findings and constraints: Type 1 diabetes patients had TCRB CDR3s that were shorter (moderately but significantly so) in all four CD4+ subsets.

Their antigen targets remain unknown. Expressed TCRB transcripts were sequenced after all isolated RNA was converted to cDNA. This table comes from immunoSEQ multiplex PCR, and its TCRdb copy is limited to in-frame clones, with some not included. The sample consists of 150,000 to 200,000 clones, approximately 8% of them appearing once. Sequenced input: central memory CD4+ T cells from blood. These receptors originate from a man younger than 30 with type 1 diabetes.

This clone was seen more than once but under ten times. The chain employs TRBV6-6 and TRBJ1-5; possible D gene TRBD1, 5 bases. This CDR3 is built from 11 residues. Between the trimmed V and J ends, which lost 6 bases and 11 bases, there was a span of 11 bases. Germline V gene sequence: CDR1 MNHNY, CDR2 SVGAGI (reference sequence). CDR3 nucleotides: TGTGCCAGCAGGGACACAGGTTCCCAGCATTTT. Amino acids: CASRDTGSQHF.

There are a few counts of this clone. This rearrangement joins TRBV5-1 to TRBJ2-1, with TRBD1 as a possible D gene (5 bases). The germline V and J ends were trimmed by 5 bases and 3 bases, with 15 bases remaining between them. Germline V gene sequence: CDR1 SGHRS, CDR2 YFSETQ. The CDR3 is made up of 15 amino acids. In DNA, the CDR3 is TGCGCCAGCAGTGGATGGACAACCGACTACAATGAGCAGTTCTTC. Its protein is CASSGWTTDYNEQFF. Full variable domain (remainder filled in from reference TRBV5-1 and TRBJ2-1): KAGVTQTPRYLIKTRGQQVTLSCSPISGHRSVSWYQQTPGQGLQFLFEYFSETQRNKGNFPGRFSGRQFSNSRSEMNVSTLELGDSALYLCASSGWTTDYNEQFFGPGTRLTVL.